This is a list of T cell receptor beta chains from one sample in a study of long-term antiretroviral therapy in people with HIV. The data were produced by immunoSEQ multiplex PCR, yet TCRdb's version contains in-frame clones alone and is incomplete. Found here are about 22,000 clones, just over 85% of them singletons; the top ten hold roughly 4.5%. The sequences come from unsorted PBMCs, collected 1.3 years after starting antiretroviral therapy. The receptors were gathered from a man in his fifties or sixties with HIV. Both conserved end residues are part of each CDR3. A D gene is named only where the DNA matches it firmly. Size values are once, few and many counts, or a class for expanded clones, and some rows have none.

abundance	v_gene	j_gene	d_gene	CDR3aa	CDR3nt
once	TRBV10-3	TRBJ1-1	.	CAISESGRGYTEAFF	TGTGCCATCAGTGAGTCGGGCAGGGGATATACTGAAGCTTTCTTT
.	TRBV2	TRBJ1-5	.	CASLGQHNQPQHF	TGTGCCAGCCTCGGACAGCACAATCAGCCCCAGCATTTT
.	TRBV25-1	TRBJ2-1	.	CASSDPPSGKSYNEQFF	TGTGCCAGCAGTGATCCCCCCTCGGGGAAGTCCTACAATGAGCAGTTCTTC
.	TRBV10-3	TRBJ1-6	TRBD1	CAISETDRSNSPLHF	TGTGCCATCAGTGAGACGGACAGGAGCAATTCACCCCTCCACTTT
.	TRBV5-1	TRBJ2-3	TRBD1	CASGSYYETGTGGEYF	TGCGCCAGCGGATCGTACTATGAGACCGGGACAGGGGGCGAGTATTTT
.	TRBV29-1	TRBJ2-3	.	CSVDMAGVDTQYF	TGCAGCGTTGATATGGCAGGGGTAGATACGCAGTATTTT
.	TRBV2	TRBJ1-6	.	CASTDEGGDSPLHF	TGTGCCAGCACCGACGAAGGCGGGGATTCACCCCTCCACTTT
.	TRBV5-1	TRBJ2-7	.	CASSFSGSSYEQYF	TGCGCCAGCAGCTTCTCAGGGAGCTCCTACGAGCAGTACTTC
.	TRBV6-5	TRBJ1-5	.	CASSYTGNQPQHF	TGTGCCAGCAGTTACACGGGAAATCAGCCCCAGCATTTT
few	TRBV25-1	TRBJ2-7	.	CASSEAGRGLSYEQYF	TGTGCCAGCAGTGAAGCCGGACGGGGATTGTCCTACGAGCAGTACTTC
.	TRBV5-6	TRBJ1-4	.	CASSPQGYVNEKLFF	TGTGCCAGCAGCCCGCAGGGGTATGTTAATGAAAAACTGTTTTTT
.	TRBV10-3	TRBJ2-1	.	CAISEGSNSYNEQFF	TGTGCCATCAGTGAAGGCTCCAACTCCTACAATGAGCAGTTCTTC
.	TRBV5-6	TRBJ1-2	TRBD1	CASSWDRSNYGYTF	TGTGCCAGCAGCTGGGACAGGAGCAACTATGGCTACACCTTC
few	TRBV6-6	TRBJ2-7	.	CASTPGGNYEQYF	TGTGCCAGCACTCCCGGAGGTAACTACGAGCAGTACTTC
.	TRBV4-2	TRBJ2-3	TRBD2	CASSQGLAGGPDTQYF	TGTGCCAGCAGCCAAGGACTAGCGGGAGGGCCGGATACGCAGTATTTT
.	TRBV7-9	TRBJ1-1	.	CASASSVNTEAFF	TGTGCCAGCGCTAGTTCTGTGAACACTGAAGCTTTCTTT
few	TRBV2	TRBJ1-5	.	CASSPDRINQPQHF	TGTGCCAGCAGCCCCGACAGGATAAATCAGCCCCAGCATTTT
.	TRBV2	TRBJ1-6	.	CASSGLSGTDSPLHF	TGTGCCAGCAGTGGTCTGTCAGGGACGGACTCACCCCTCCACTTT
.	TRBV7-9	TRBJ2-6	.	CASSRIGWSGANVLTF	TGTGCCAGCAGCCGGATTGGTTGGTCTGGGGCCAACGTCCTGACTTTC
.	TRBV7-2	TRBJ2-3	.	CASSLTGTYTTDTQYF	TGTGCCAGCAGCTTGACCGGGACCTATACTACAGATACGCAGTATTTT
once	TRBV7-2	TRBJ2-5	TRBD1	CASSDRGQTQYF	TGTGCCAGCAGCGACAGGGGTCAGACCCAGTACTTC
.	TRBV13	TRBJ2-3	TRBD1	CASSLVGQRGTDTQYF	TGTGCCAGCAGCTTAGTGGGACAGAGAGGTACAGATACGCAGTATTTT
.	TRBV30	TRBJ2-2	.	CAWITGVTGELFF	TGTGCCTGGATCACAGGTGTAACCGGGGAGCTGTTTTTT
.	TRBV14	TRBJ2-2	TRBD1	CASSRFRTGAGELFF	TGTGCCAGCAGCCGATTTAGGACAGGGGCCGGGGAGCTGTTTTTT
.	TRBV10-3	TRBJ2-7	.	CAISGLQGGEQYF	TGTGCCATCAGTGGGCTGCAGGGCGGCGAGCAGTACTTC
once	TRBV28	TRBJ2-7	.	CASSLSRDKQYF	TGTGCCAGCAGTTTAAGCAGGGACAAGCAGTACTTC
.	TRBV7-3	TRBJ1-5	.	CASSLNSNQPQHF	TGTGCCAGCAGCTTAAACAGCAATCAGCCCCAGCATTTT
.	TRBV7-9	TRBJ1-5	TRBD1	CASSAGGSGNQPQHF	TGTGCCAGCAGCGCAGGGGGCTCGGGCAATCAGCCCCAGCATTTT
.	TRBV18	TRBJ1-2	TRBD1	CASSPDRGYGYTF	TGTGCCAGCTCACCAGACAGGGGGTATGGCTACACCTTC
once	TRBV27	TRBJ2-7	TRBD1	CASSLTQGDATYEQYF	TGTGCCAGCAGTTTAACCCAGGGGGACGCCACCTACGAGCAGTACTTC
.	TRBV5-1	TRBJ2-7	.	CASSLGVEPYEQYF	TGCGCCAGCAGCTTGGGGGTGGAACCTTACGAGCAGTACTTC
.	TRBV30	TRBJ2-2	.	CAWSVSLTGELFF	TGTGCCTGGAGTGTTTCCTTAACCGGGGAGCTGTTTTTT
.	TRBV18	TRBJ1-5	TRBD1	CASSRSDRGSQPQHF	TGTGCCAGCTCGCGGTCCGACAGGGGAAGTCAGCCCCAGCATTTT